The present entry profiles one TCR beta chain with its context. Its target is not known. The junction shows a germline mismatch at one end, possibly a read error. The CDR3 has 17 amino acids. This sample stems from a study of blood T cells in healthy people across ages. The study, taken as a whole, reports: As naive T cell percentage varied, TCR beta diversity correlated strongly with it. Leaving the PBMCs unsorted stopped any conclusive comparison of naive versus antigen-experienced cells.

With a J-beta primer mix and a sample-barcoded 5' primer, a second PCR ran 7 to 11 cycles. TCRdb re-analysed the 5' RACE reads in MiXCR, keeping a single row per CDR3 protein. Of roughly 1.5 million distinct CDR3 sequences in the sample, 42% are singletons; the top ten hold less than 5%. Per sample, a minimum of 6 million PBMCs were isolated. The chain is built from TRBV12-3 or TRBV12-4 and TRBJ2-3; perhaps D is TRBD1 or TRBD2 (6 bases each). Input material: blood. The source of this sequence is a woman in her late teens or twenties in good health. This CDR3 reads CASRPQRGGGRADTQYF. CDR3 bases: TGTGCCAGCAGGCCTCAGAGAGGGGGAGGTAGAGCAGATACGCAATATTTT.